Listed here are 22 T cell receptor beta chains from one sample, sequenced in a study of OX40 agonist ivuxolimab in advanced cancers. The repertoire was sequenced with immunoSEQ multiplex PCR; TCRdb's copy has only in-frame clones and lacks some. Altogether fewer than 85,000 clones are present, approximately 91% being singletons, with the ten largest covering roughly 0.7%. Sequenced here: CD4+ or CD8+ T cells sorted from blood, sampled in a trial of the OX40 agonist ivuxolimab. The source of these receptors is an adult with an advanced solid tumor such as melanoma, head and neck, liver or kidney cancer.

DNA of the CDR3: TGTGCCAGCAGCCACAGGGGCGAGCAGTACTTC. Amino acid sequence: CASSHRGEQYF. This chain joins TRBV6-1 and TRBJ2-7, with TRBD1 matching over 7 bases. Germline V gene sequence: CDR1 MNHNS, CDR2 SASEGT. There are 11 residues in the CDR3. V was pared by 6 bases and J by 6 bases, with 2 bases of the junction left unmatched.

J is TRBJ2-7 and V is TRBV28; either TRBD1 or TRBD2 may supply D (5 bases each). V was shortened by 7 bases and J by 6 bases, with 19 bases between the two germline ends. CDR1 is MDHEN and CDR2 is SYDVKM in the germline V gene. CDR3 length: 14 residues. As DNA, the CDR3 is TGTGCCAGCAACGGGGCAGGGTGGTCTCCCGAGCAGTACTTC. Amino acids: CASNGAGWSPEQYF.

V usage is TRBV29-1 and J usage is TRBJ2-1; D possibly corresponds to TRBD2 (5 bases). Germline V gives CDR1 SQVTM, CDR2 ANQGSEA. The germline V and J ends were trimmed by 3 bases and 7 bases, with 13 bases remaining between them. The CDR3 is 13 amino acids. DNA of the CDR3: TGCAGCGTTGACATAGGTTCGGGAAATGAGCAGTTCTTC. It yields the protein CSVDIGSGNEQFF.

This sequence joins TRBV11-2 and TRBJ2-6; D call uncertain. V lost 0 bases and J lost 0, with 3 bases in between. The CDR3 is 15 residues long. Germline V gives CDR1 SGHAT, CDR2 FQNNGV. The CDR3 loop is CASSLDSSGANVLTF. DNA for the CDR3: TGTGCCAGCAGCTTAGATTCCTCTGGGGCCAACGTCCTGACTTTC. The complete variable domain, with remaining parts taken from reference TRBV11-2 and TRBJ2-6, reads EAGVAQSPRYKIIEKRQSVAFWCNPISGHATLYWYQQILGQGPKLLIQFQNNGVVDDSQLPKDRFSAERLKGVDSTLKIQPAKLEDSAVYLCASSLDSSGANVLTFGAGSRLTVL.

This clone has only a few counts. This sequence joins TRBV7-2 and TRBJ2-2, with D unresolved. The V end was cut by 5 bases, the J end by 7 bases, with 8 bases between. Germline loops: CDR1 SGHTA, CDR2 FQGNSA. The CDR3 sequence is 12 residues long. CDR3 DNA sequence: TGTGCCAGCAGCGCCTCTCACGGGGAGCTGTTTTTT. This codes for CASSASHGELFF.

This chain uses TRBV4-2 with TRBJ2-7; 13 bases fit TRBD2. CDR1 is LGHNA, CDR2 YNFKEQ, per germline. There are 17 residues in the CDR3. V was clipped by 3 bases and J by 0 bases; unmatched bases: 5. CDR3 in DNA: TGTGCCAGCAGCCACCTCAGGACTAGCGGGAGCTCCTACGAGCAGTACTTC. It translates to CASSHLRTSGSSYEQYF.

The chain recombines TRBV7-9 with TRBJ2-5; D might be TRBD1 (5 bases). CDR1 and CDR2 from the germline V gene are SEHNR and FQNEAQ (reference sequence). The CDR3 covers 13 residues. V lost 3 bases to trimming and J lost 4 bases, with 9 bases between them. This CDR3 is CASSFQGGETQYF. Written as DNA, the CDR3 is TGTGCCAGCAGCTTCCAGGGCGGAGAGACCCAGTACTTC.

The sample holds one count of this clone. The J gene is TRBJ2-7, the V gene TRBV29-1, with 11 nucleotides matching TRBD2. V shed 5 bases and J 7 bases; nucleotides not matched to a gene: 10. CDR1 is SQVTM, CDR2 ANQGSEA, per germline. The CDR3 spans 14 residues. DNA of the CDR3: TGCAGCGTTAACTTAGCGGGAGGGCCGGGGGAGCAGTACTTC. It translates to CSVNLAGGPGEQYF.

V usage is TRBV27 and J usage is TRBJ2-3, with 7 bases matching TRBD1. After removal of 6 bases from V and 5 bases from J, the junction contained 14 bases not matched to a gene. The germline V gene encodes CDR1 MNHEY and CDR2 SMNVEV (reference sequence). The CDR3 runs to 16 residues. CDR3 sequence: CASSRRQGLSGDTQYF. CDR3 DNA: TGTGCCAGCAGCCGAAGACAGGGCCTTAGTGGAGATACGCAGTATTTT.

V gene TRBV4-1 combines with J gene TRBJ2-1, with D perhaps matching TRBD2 (6 bases). The CDR3 is 15 residues long. V lost 3 bases and J 9 bases, leaving 18 bases between the germline ends. Germline CDR1 MGHRA, CDR2 YSYEKL. In DNA form, the CDR3 reads TGCGCCAGCAGCCACACCTTGCGAAGGCGGGGTGAGCAGTTCTTC. Its protein product is CASSHTLRRRGEQFF.

This clone was found a few times. This chain connects TRBV7-2 to TRBJ2-1; possibly TRBD2 for D (6 bases). CDR1 is SGHTA and CDR2 is FQGNSA in the germline V gene. The CDR3 length is 14 residues. Trimming cost V 1 base and J 9 bases, with 13 bases left between them. This chain's CDR3 is CASSLELAKGEQFF. In DNA form, the CDR3 reads TGTGCCAGCAGCTTAGAACTAGCTAAGGGTGAGCAGTTCTTC.

The chain employs TRBV28 and TRBJ2-1, with D possibly matching TRBD2 (5 bases). The CDR3 totals 14 residues. V lost 7 bases, J lost 0 bases, and 10 bases lay in between. Germline loops: CDR1 MDHEN, CDR2 SYDVKM. This chain's CDR3 is CASKTGVSYNEQFF. As DNA, the CDR3 is TGTGCCAGCAAAACCGGGGTCTCCTACAATGAGCAGTTCTTC.

As concerns this clone: Mismatch with germline at one junction end may stem from a read error. The DNA for the CDR3 is TGTGCCACCAGCAGAGAAGACAGGAAAAACTATGGCCACACCTTC. Translation: CATSREDRKNYGHTF. The chain couples TRBV15 to TRBJ1-2; maybe TRBD1 (6 bases). The CDR3 loop spans 15 amino acids. Germline CDR1 LNHNV, CDR2 YYDKDF (reference sequence). Combining the CDR3 with reference TRBV15 and TRBJ1-2 gives the whole variable domain DAMVIQNPRYQVTQFGKPVTLSCSQTLNHNVMYWYQQKSSQAPKLLFHYYDKDFNNEADTPDNFQSRRPNTSFCFLDIRSPGLGDTAMYLCATSREDRKNYGHTFGSGTRLTVV.

The genes are TRBV7-8 and TRBJ2-6; D remains unclear. Trimming stripped 1 base from V and 2 bases from J, with 3 bases between. Germline CDR1 is SGHVS and CDR2 is FQNEAQ. The CDR3 has 14 residues. In DNA form, the CDR3 reads TGTGCCAGCAGCTTAGACGCTGGGGCCAACGTCCTGACTTTC. Protein sequence: CASSLDAGANVLTF. Together with reference TRBV7-8 and TRBJ2-6, the CDR3 gives the full variable domain: GAGVSQSPRYKVAKRGQDVALRCDPISGHVSLFWYQQALGQGPEFLTYFQNEAQLDKSGLPSDRFFAERPEGSVSTLKIQRTQQEDSAVYLCASSLDAGANVLTFGAGSRLTVL.

As DNA, the CDR3 is TGCGCCAGCACAGCGGGGGTTGGAACAGATACGCAGTATTTT. This translates into CASTAGVGTDTQYF. The chain couples TRBV10-1 to TRBJ2-3, with TRBD2 matching over 8 bases. Germline V gives CDR1 WNHNN, CDR2 SYGVQD (reference sequence). V was pared by 7 bases and J by 3 bases, with 6 bases of the junction left unmatched. The CDR3 extends over 14 amino acids.

This rearrangement joins TRBV6-1 to TRBJ2-1; 7 bases align to TRBD2. Trimming cost V 6 bases and J 2 bases; bases outside gene matches: 4. The V gene's germline CDR1 is MNHNS and CDR2 SASEGT. This CDR3 has 14 amino acids. The CDR3 sequence: CASRATSPYNEQFF. In DNA form, the CDR3 reads TGTGCCAGCAGAGCGACTAGCCCCTACAATGAGCAGTTCTTC.

V usage is TRBV15 and J usage is TRBJ1-4, with a possible D match to TRBD1 (5 bases). Germline V gene data show CDR1 as LNHNV and CDR2 as YYDKDF (reference sequence). The V end lost 7 bases, the J end lost 0 bases, and 15 bases lay between the germline ends. The CDR3 spans 16 residues. The CDR3 bases are TGTGCCACCAACCGGGACCGATTCGCAACTAATGAAAAACTGTTTTTT. It translates to CATNRDRFATNEKLFF.

This clone was seen once. V is TRBV18 and J is TRBJ2-3; TRBD1 might be the D (6 bases). Germline V lookup: CDR1 KGHSH, CDR2 LQKENI. Between the trimmed V and J ends, which lost 3 bases and 0 bases, there was a span of 13 bases. The CDR3 has 16 amino acids. The CDR3 bases are TGTGCCAGCTCACCTTCGGACAGACCTAGCACAGATACGCAGTATTTT. Its translation is CASSPSDRPSTDTQYF.

The chain has TRBV27 and TRBJ1-1, with a tentative D call TRBD1 (5 bases). This CDR3 region has 14 residues. CDR1 is MNHEY, CDR2 SMNVEV, per germline (reference sequence). V gave up 7 bases and J gave up 4 bases, with 16 bases separating them. The CDR3 protein is CASTPRVGGTEAFF. CDR3 DNA: TGTGCCAGCACCCCCAGGGTTGGCGGCACTGAAGCTTTCTTT.

The gene calls are TRBV6-6 and TRBJ1-2; 9 nucleotides line up with TRBD1. Trimming at V came to 5 bases and at J to 8 bases, leaving 6 bases not matched to a gene. CDR1 is MNHNY, CDR2 SVGAGI, per germline (reference sequence). CDR3 size: 13 residues. This CDR3 reads CASSKQGAQGYTF. CDR3 DNA: TGTGCCAGCAGTAAACAGGGGGCACAAGGCTACACCTTC.

This chain connects TRBV7-8 to TRBJ1-5, with TRBD1 as a possible D gene (6 bases). Germline V gene sequence: CDR1 SGHVS, CDR2 FQNEAQ. V lost 5 bases to trimming and J lost 3 bases, with 17 bases between them. This CDR3 comprises 16 residues. The CDR3 nucleotides are TGTGCCAGCAGCCCCTCCGGAGGGACAATCAATCAGCCCCAGCATTTT. The encoded protein is CASSPSGGTINQPQHF.

The rearrangement uses TRBV5-1 and TRBJ2-3; 14 bases match TRBD2. Germline V lookup: CDR1 SGHRS, CDR2 YFSETQ. The CDR3 has 20 amino acids. The V and J ends lost 4 bases and 5 bases, in that order; junction bases with no gene match: 18. The CDR3 nucleotides are TGCGCCAGCAGCCGGGCCCACCAGACTAGCGGGAGGGTTTTGGTAGATACGCAGTATTTT. It translates to CASSRAHQTSGRVLVDTQYF.